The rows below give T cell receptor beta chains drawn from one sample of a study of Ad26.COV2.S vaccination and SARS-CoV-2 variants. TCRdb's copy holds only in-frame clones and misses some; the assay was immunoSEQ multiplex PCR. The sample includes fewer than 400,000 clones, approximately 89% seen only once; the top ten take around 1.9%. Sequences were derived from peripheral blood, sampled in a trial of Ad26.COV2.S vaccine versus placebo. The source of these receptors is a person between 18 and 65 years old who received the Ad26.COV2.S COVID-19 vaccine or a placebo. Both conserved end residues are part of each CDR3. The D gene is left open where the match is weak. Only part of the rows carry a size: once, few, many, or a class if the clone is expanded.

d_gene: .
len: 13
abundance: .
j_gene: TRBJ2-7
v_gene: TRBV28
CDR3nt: TGTGCCAGCCTCTCAGACAGCTCCTACGAGCAGTACTTC
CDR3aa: CASLSDSSYEQYF

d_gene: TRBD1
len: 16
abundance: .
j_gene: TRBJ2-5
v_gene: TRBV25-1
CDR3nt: TGTGCCAGCAGTGAACACAGGGGGCTCATGCAAGAGACCCAGTACTTC
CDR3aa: CASSEHRGLMQETQYF

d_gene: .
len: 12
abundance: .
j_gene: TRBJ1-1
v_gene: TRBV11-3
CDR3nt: TGTGCCAGCAGGTCGTTGAGGGGTGAAGCTTTCTTT
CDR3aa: CASRSLRGEAFF

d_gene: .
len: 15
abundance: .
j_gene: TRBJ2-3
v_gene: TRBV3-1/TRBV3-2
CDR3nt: TGTGCCAGCAGCGGGAGGACAGATAGCACAGATACGCAGTATTTT
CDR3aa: CASSGRTDSTDTQYF

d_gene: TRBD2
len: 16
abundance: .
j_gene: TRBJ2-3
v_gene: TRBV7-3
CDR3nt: TGTGCCAGCAGCCCCTTGACTAGCGGGGCCGGAGGTACGCAGTATTTT
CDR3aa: CASSPLTSGAGGTQYF

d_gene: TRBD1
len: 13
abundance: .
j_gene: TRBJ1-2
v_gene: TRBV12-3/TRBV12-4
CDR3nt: TGTGCCAGCAGTTTCCGGGCAGGGGGAGGCTACACCTTC
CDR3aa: CASSFRAGGGYTF

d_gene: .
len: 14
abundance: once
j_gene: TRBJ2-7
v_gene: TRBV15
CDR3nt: TGTGCCACCAGCAGGGTAGATACAAGCTACGAGCAGTACTTC
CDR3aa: CATSRVDTSYEQYF

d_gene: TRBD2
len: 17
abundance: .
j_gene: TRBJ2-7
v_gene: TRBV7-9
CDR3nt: TGTGCCAGCAGCTCGACGACTAGCGGGAGTGTTTACGACGAGCAGTACTTC
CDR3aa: CASSSTTSGSVYDEQYF

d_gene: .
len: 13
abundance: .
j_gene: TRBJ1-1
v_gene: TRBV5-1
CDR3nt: TGCGCCAGCAGCAGGGGAGAAGCGACTGAAGCTTTCTTT
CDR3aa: CASSRGEATEAFF

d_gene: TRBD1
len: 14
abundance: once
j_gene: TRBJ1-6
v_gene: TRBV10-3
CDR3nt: TGTGCCACCGGGACAGAAGTCGATAATTCACCCCTCCACTTT
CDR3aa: CATGTEVDNSPLHF

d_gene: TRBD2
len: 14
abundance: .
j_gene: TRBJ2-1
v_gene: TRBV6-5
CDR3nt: TGTGCCAGCAGCTCGGGAGGGCGGTACAATGAGCAGTTCTTC
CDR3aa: CASSSGGRYNEQFF

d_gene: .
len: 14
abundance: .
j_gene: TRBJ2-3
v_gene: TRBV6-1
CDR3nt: TGTGCCAGCAGTGAAGGGGACAGCACAGATACGCAGTATTTT
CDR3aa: CASSEGDSTDTQYF

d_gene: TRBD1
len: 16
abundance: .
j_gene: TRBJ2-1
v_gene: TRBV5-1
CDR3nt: TGCGCCAGCAGCGGGAGCACAGGGGGCAGCCCCAATGAGCAGTTCTTC
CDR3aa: CASSGSTGGSPNEQFF

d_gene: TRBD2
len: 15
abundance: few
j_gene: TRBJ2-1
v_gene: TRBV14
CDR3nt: TGTGCCAGCAGCCTAGGGACTAGCGGGAGGATTGAGCAGTTCTTC
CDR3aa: CASSLGTSGRIEQFF

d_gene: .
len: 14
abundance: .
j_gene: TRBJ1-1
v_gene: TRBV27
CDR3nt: TGTGCCAGCAGCACACCGAGGGTTAACACTGAAGCTTTCTTT
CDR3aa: CASSTPRVNTEAFF

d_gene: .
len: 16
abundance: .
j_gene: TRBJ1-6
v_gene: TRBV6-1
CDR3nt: TGTGCCAGCAGTGGATCCCGGCCAGGTGACGGTTCACCCCTCCACTTT
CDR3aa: CASSGSRPGDGSPLHF

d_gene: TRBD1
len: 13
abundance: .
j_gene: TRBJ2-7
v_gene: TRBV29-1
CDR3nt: TGCAGCGTTGCAGGAACAGGGGGGTACGAGCAGTACTTC
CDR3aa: CSVAGTGGYEQYF

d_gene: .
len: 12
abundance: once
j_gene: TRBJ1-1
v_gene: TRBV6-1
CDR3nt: TGTGCCAGCAGTGAGGGGGCCGCTGAAGCTTTCTTT
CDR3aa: CASSEGAAEAFF

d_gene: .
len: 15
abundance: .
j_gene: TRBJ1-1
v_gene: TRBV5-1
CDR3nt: TGCGCCAGCAGCTTGGCAGGGATCATGAACACTGAAGCTTTCTTT
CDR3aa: CASSLAGIMNTEAFF

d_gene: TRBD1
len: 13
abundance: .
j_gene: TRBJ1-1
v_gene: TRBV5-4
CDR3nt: TGTGCCAGCAGCTTCCCCGGACAGGGAGAAGCTTTCTTT
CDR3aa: CASSFPGQGEAFF

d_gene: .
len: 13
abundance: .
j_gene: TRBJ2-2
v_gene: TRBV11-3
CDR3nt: TGTGCCAGCAGCTTAGTCCTCGCCGGGGAGCTGTTTTTT
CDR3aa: CASSLVLAGELFF

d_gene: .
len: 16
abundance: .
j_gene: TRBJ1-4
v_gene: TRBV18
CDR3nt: TGTGCCAGCACTTCAAAGCCCCGGGTTACTAATGAAAAACTGTTTTTT
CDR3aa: CASTSKPRVTNEKLFF

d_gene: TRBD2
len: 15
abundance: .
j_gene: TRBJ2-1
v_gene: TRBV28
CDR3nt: TGTGCCAGCAGTTTATGGCGGGAGGGGGGGAATGAGCAGTTCTTC
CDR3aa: CASSLWREGGNEQFF

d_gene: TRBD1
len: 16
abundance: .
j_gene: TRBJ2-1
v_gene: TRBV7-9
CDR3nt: TGTGCCAGCAATAGTGGGGGGACAGGGCTCTTCAATGAGCAGTTCTTC
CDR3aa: CASNSGGTGLFNEQFF

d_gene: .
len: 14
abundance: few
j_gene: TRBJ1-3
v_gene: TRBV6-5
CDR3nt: TGTGCCAGCAGTTCATCAGGGTCTGGAAACACCATATATTTT
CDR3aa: CASSSSGSGNTIYF

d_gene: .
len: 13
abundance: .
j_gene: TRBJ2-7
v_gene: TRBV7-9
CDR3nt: TGTGCCAGCCACCGAGGGTATGGGTACGAGCAGTACTTC
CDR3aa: CASHRGYGYEQYF

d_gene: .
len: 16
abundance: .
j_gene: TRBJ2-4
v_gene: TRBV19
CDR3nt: TGTGCCAGTAGTACCCGGACACCGCTAGCTAAAAACATTCAGTACTTC
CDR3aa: CASSTRTPLAKNIQYF

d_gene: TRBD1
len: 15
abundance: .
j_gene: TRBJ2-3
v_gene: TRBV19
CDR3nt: TGTGCCAGTAGTATAGATACCCAGGGGGCAGATACGCAGTATTTT
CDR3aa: CASSIDTQGADTQYF

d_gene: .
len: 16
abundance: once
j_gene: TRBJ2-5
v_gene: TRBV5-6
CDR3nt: TGTGCCAGCAGCTTCCGGACTTTTATGAGACAAGAGACCCAGTACTTC
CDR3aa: CASSFRTFMRQETQYF

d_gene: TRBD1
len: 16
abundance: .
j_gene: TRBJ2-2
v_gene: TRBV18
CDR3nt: TGTGCCAGCTCACCTCGACAGGGGAGGACGACCGGGGAGCTGTTTTTT
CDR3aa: CASSPRQGRTTGELFF

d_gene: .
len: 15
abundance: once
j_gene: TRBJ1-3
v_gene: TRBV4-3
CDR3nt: TGCGCCAGCAGCCAAGACACGAGCTCTGGAAACACCATATATTTT
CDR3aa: CASSQDTSSGNTIYF

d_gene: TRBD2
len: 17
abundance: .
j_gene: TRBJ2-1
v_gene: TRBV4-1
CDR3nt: TGCGCCAGCAGCCAAGATATCGGGACTAGCGGGAGAAATGAGCAGTTCTTC
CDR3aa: CASSQDIGTSGRNEQFF

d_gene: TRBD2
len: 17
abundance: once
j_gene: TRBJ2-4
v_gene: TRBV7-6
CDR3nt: TGTGCCAGCAGCCCCTCGACTAGCGGGCACACTTTAAACATTCAGTACTTC
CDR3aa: CASSPSTSGHTLNIQYF

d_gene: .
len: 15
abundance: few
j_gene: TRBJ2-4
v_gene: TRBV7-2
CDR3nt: TGTGCCAGCAGCTTAGCGGGAGGCACCAAAAACATTCAGTACTTC
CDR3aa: CASSLAGGTKNIQYF

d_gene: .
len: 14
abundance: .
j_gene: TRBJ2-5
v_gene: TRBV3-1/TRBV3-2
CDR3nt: TGTGCCAGCAGCCAAGAGACTATCGGGGAGACCCAGTACTTC
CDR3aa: CASSQETIGETQYF

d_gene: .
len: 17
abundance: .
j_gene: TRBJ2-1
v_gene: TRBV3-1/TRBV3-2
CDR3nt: TGTGCCAGCAGCCAAGACCCCTGGGAGCGGTCCTACAATGAGCAGTTCTTC
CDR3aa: CASSQDPWERSYNEQFF

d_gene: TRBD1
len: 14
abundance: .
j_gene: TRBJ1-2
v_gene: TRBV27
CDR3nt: TGTGCCAGCAGGCGCTCCGGGACAGGGGCTGGCTACACCTTC
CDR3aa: CASRRSGTGAGYTF

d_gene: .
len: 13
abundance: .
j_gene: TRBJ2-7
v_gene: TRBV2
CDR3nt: TGTGCCAGCAGTGAAGGGCACGGCTACGAGCAGTACTTC
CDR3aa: CASSEGHGYEQYF

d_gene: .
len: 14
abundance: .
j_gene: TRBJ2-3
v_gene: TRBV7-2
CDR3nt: TGTGCCAGCAGCTTAGAAATAAGCACAGATACGCAGTATTTT
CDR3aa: CASSLEISTDTQYF

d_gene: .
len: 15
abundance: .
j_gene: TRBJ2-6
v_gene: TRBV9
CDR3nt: TGTGCCAGCAGCGTAGGAGGGAGAGGGGCCAACGTCCTGACTTTC
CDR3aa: CASSVGGRGANVLTF

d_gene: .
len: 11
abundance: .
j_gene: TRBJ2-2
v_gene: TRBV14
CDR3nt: TGTGCCAGCCGGGACACCGGGGAGCTGTTTTTT
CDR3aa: CASRDTGELFF

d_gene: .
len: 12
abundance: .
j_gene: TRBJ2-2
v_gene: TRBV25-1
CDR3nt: TGTGCCAGCACTCAGGGCTCCGGGGAGCTGTTTTTT
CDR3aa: CASTQGSGELFF

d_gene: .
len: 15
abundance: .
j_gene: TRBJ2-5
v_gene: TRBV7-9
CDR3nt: TGTGCCAGCAGCTCCGCCAGGGTACGAAAAGAGACCCAGTACTTC
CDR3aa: CASSSARVRKETQYF

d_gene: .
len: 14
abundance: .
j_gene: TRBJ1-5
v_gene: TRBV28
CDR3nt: TGTGCCAGCAACACAGTCTATAGCAATCAGCCCCAGCATTTT
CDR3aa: CASNTVYSNQPQHF

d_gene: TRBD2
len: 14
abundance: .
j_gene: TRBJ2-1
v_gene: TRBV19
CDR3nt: TGTGCCAGTAGTATCAAAGCGGGAGGGCCGACTCAGTTCTTC
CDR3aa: CASSIKAGGPTQFF

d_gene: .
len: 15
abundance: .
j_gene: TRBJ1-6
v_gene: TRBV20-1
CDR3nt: TGCAGTGCTAGTAGCGCAGCTCTGAGTAATTCACCCCTCCACTTT
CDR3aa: CSASSAALSNSPLHF

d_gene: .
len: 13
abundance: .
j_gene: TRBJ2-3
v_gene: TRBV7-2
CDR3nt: TGTGCCAGCAGCGGGGGCCTCACAGATACGCAGTATTTT
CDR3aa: CASSGGLTDTQYF

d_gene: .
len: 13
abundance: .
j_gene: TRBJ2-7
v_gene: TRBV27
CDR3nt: TGTGCCAGCAGTCCCGGGAGTTATTACGAGCAGTACTTC
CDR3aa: CASSPGSYYEQYF